Listed here are 10 T cell receptor beta chains from one sample, sequenced in a study of T cell repertoires in cytomegalovirus infection. Their antigens remain unidentified. TCRdb reprocessed the reads via MiXCR and lists one record per CDR3 protein. The sample yields about 100,000 distinct CDR3 sequences, roughly 29% seen once. The sequences come from CD8+ T cells from cultured PBMCs, collected from culture after CMV antigen stimulation. The receptors shown here come from a human donor in good health (CMV status not recorded). Some clones in this sample may be carry-over from other donors' samples.

This clonotype showed up just a few times. The chain joins TRBV4-2 to TRBJ2-1, with 9 positions matching TRBD2. Losses at the gene ends were 4 bases for V and 8 bases for J; bases not matched to a gene: 15. Germline-derived CDR1 and CDR2 are LGHNA and YNFKEQ. The CDR3 consists of 17 residues. The CDR3 sequence: CASSPTGLATSGDEQFF. DNA of the CDR3: TGTGCCAGCAGCCCTACGGGACTAGCCACTTCGGGCGATGAGCAGTTCTTC.

This clonotype occurred a few times. The rearrangement uses TRBV4-1 and TRBJ2-7; D unresolved. The CDR3 is 14 amino acids. Trimming cost V 0 bases and J 6 bases, with 12 bases left between them. Germline V gives CDR1 MGHRA, CDR2 YSYEKL. The CDR3 sequence: CASSQETSLGEQYF. The CDR3 DNA reads as TGCGCCAGCAGCCAAGAGACATCGTTGGGCGAGCAGTACTTC.

This clonotype was detected a few times. The V call is TRBV10-3, the J call TRBJ2-3; 7 bases match TRBD1. The CDR3 contains 14 residues. Looked up from germline, CDR1 is ENHRY and CDR2 is SYGVKD. V was pared by 8 bases and J by 4 bases, with 9 bases of the junction left unmatched. The chain's CDR3 is CAIGEQGLPDTQYF. DNA of the CDR3: TGTGCCATCGGGGAACAGGGGCTACCAGATACGCAGTATTTT.

This clonotype appeared many times. V gene TRBV27 combines with J gene TRBJ2-1, with a tentative D call TRBD1 (5 bases). The V end lost 7 bases, the J end lost 6 bases, and 10 bases lay between the germline ends. The germline gives CDR1 MNHEY, CDR2 SMNVEV (reference sequence). This CDR3 region has 12 residues. CDR3 sequence: CASKKGANEQFF. Here the CDR3 DNA reads TGTGCCAGCAAGAAAGGGGCCAATGAGCAGTTCTTC.

The chain is built from TRBV2 and TRBJ2-5, with a possible D match to TRBD1 (5 bases). This CDR3 comprises 14 residues. Trimming took 5 bases from V and 3 from J, leaving 13 bases between them. Germline V gene sequence: CDR1 SNHLY, CDR2 FYNNEI. CDR3 bases: TGTGCCAGCAGTCATTCGACAGAGAAAGAGACCCAGTACTTC. As protein: CASSHSTEKETQYF.

This clonotype was observed at least ten times. The chain joins TRBV5-1 to TRBJ2-5, with 9 bases lining up with TRBD1. Looked up from germline, CDR1 is SGHRS and CDR2 is YFSETQ. V was clipped by 3 bases and J by 5 bases; unmatched bases: 5. The CDR3 is 14 amino acids. The CDR3 loop reads CASSYGTGRETQYF. The CDR3 DNA is TGCGCCAGCAGCTACGGGACAGGGCGGGAGACCCAGTACTTC.

This clonotype was picked up a small number of times. The V call is TRBV12-3 or TRBV12-4, the J call TRBJ2-3; 8 positions agree with TRBD2. Germline trimming cut 6 bases from V and 2 bases from J; bases unmatched to any gene: 7. CDR3 length: 15 residues. This chain's CDR3 is CASSPSGGTTDTQYF. CDR3 in DNA: TGTGCCAGCAGCCCGAGCGGGGGTACCACAGATACGCAGTATTTT.

This clonotype was seen a handful of times. The gene calls are TRBV28 and TRBJ1-5, with D possibly matching TRBD1 (6 bases). CDR3 length equals 14 residues. The V and J ends lost 2 bases and 6 bases respectively, with 11 bases between them. Germline lookup yields CDR1 MDHEN and CDR2 SYDVKM. The CDR3 DNA reads TGTGCCAGCAGTTTACAACAGGGAAGTCAGCCCCAGCATTTT. Protein sequence: CASSLQQGSQPQHF.

This sequence joins TRBV7-9 and TRBJ2-1; D remains unclear. Trimming cost V 5 bases and J 6 bases, with 17 bases left between them. The CDR3 sequence is 15 residues long. Germline CDR1 and CDR2: SEHNR and FQNEAQ (reference sequence). CDR3 region: CASSPGEGNANEQFF. The CDR3 coding sequence is TGTGCCAGCAGCCCTGGAGAAGGAAACGCCAATGAGCAGTTCTTC.

This clonotype was picked up many times. This chain links TRBV7-6 with TRBJ1-1, with D possibly matching TRBD1 (5 bases). The CDR3 spans 14 residues. Germline values: CDR1 SGHVS, CDR2 FNYEAQ. V lost 2 bases and J lost 2, with 9 bases in between. The DNA for the CDR3 is TGTGCCAGCAGCTTATTGGGGGGAAACACTGAAGCTTTCTTT. It translates to CASSLLGGNTEAFF.